What follows are 15 T cell receptor beta chains derived from one specimen sequenced in a study of cytomegalovirus exposure and HLA in healthy donors. A multiplex PCR was run with 60 Vbeta primers and 13 Jbeta primers. Using immunoSEQ multiplex PCR, the repertoire was profiled, and TCRdb retains in-frame clones only, with some absent. The sample shows over 45,000 clones, about 81% of them seen only once. The source material was PBMCs. The receptors here all came from a boy aged 10-17 years in good health and CMV-seropositive.

CDR3 residues: CASSYTGREAFF. The CDR3 nucleotides are TGTGCCAGCAGCTATACCGGTCGTGAAGCTTTCTTT. The J gene is TRBJ1-1, the V gene TRBV11-3; D gene ambiguous. Germline V gene lookup returns CDR1 SGHNT and CDR2 YENEEA. Trimming pared 4 bases from V and 7 bases from J, leaving 10 bases between. The CDR3 consists of 12 residues.

This clone has only a few counts. The genes are TRBV6-6 and TRBJ2-3; 11 positions agree with TRBD2. CDR1 and CDR2 (germline): MNHNY, SVGAGI (reference sequence). CDR3 length: 11 amino acids. The V segment lost 8 bases and the J segment 11 bases; nucleotides outside the gene matches: 3. CDR3 sequence reads: CASGLAGLQYF. The CDR3 nucleotides are TGTGCCAGCGGACTAGCGGGTCTGCAGTATTTT.

This clone was detected only a few times. The J gene is TRBJ1-1, the V gene TRBV4-1, with unresolved D. V lost 0 bases, J lost 0 bases, and 11 bases lay in between. The CDR3 contains 16 residues. CDR1 and CDR2 (germline): MGHRA, YSYEKL. CDR3 region: CASSQDPAWVNTEAFF. CDR3 nucleotides: TGCGCCAGCAGCCAAGATCCAGCGTGGGTGAACACTGAAGCTTTCTTT.

The chain combines TRBV5-5 with TRBJ1-2, with TRBD1 as a possible D gene (5 bases). The CDR3 sequence is 14 residues long. Germline lookup yields CDR1 SGHKS and CDR2 YYEKEE (reference sequence). The V end was cut by 4 bases, the J end by 8 bases, with 18 bases between. The CDR3 is CASSALKGAWGYTF. In nucleotides, the CDR3 is TGTGCCAGCAGCGCTCTAAAAGGGGCTTGGGGCTACACCTTC.

On this clone: At one end the junction does not follow the germline gene, possibly because of a read error. This chain uses TRBV5-1 with TRBJ2-7; D perhaps matches TRBD2 (6 bases). The CDR3 is 14 amino acids. Germline V gives CDR1 SGHRS, CDR2 YFSETQ. CDR3 nucleotide sequence: TGCGCCGGCAGCCCGAACCCAACTAGCAACGAGCAGTACTTC. Protein sequence: CAGSPNPTSNEQYF.

This chain connects TRBV5-1 to TRBJ1-1; tentative D call: TRBD1 (5 bases). This CDR3 spans 14 amino acids. Trimming left V 7 bases short and J 1 base short, with 14 bases between. The V gene's germline CDR1 is SGHRS and CDR2 YFSETQ. Here the CDR3 DNA reads TGCGCCAGCGGGGGGGGGACGGCGAACACTGAAGCTTTCTTT. This translates into CASGGGTANTEAFF.

The chain carries TRBV5-1 and TRBJ2-2, with D possibly TRBD1 on 6 matching bases. Germline assignment: CDR1 SGHRS and CDR2 YFSETQ. This CDR3 region has 15 residues. V was cut by 0 bases and J by 7 bases, with 13 bases left in between. CDR3 nucleotide sequence: TGCGCCAGCAGCTTGGAACAGGGAAGGAACGGGGAGCTGTTTTTT. This gives the protein CASSLEQGRNGELFF.

The chain joins TRBV19 to TRBJ2-3, with D tentatively TRBD1 (7 bases). With 5 bases removed from V and 2 bases from J, the gap between germline ends came to 11 bases. Germline V lookup: CDR1 LNHDA, CDR2 SQIVND (reference sequence). This CDR3 has 14 amino acids. The CDR3: CASSQGGNTDTQYF. DNA of the CDR3: TGTGCCAGTAGTCAGGGGGGTAACACAGATACGCAGTATTTT.

This clone showed up just a few times. This sequence joins TRBV15 and TRBJ1-5, with D unclear. CDR1 and CDR2 from the germline V gene are LNHNV and YYDKDF (reference sequence). The germline V and J ends were trimmed by 0 bases and 5 bases, with 11 bases remaining between them. CDR3 length: 15 amino acids. CDR3 protein: CATSRDVGSYQPQHF. The CDR3 region has the DNA TGTGCCACCAGCAGAGATGTCGGGTCCTATCAGCCCCAGCATTTT. The full variable domain, completed using reference TRBV15 and TRBJ1-5, is DAMVIQNPRYQVTQFGKPVTLSCSQTLNHNVMYWYQQKSSQAPKLLFHYYDKDFNNEADTPDNFQSRRPNTSFCFLDIRSPGLGDTAMYLCATSRDVGSYQPQHFGDGTRLSIL.

The V call is TRBV29-1, the J call TRBJ1-1, with D hard to call. The V gene lost 4 bases and the J gene lost 0 bases, with 15 bases spanning the gap. CDR1 is SQVTM, CDR2 ANQGSEA, per germline. This CDR3 is built from 15 residues. The CDR3 region has the DNA TGCAGCGTTGCCCGGAGGCTCGCTATGAACACTGAAGCTTTCTTT. Translation: CSVARRLAMNTEAFF.

The V call is TRBV6-1, the J call TRBJ1-2; D is perhaps TRBD1 (6 bases). The CDR3 contains 15 residues. V shed 3 bases and J shed 6 bases, with 17 bases lying between them. Germline loops: CDR1 MNHNS, CDR2 SASEGT. Here the CDR3 DNA reads TGTGCCAGCAGTGATTTTGTAATAGGGGGGGATGGCTACACCTTC. Translation gives CASSDFVIGGDGYTF.

This clone showed up just once. This chain links TRBV20-1 with TRBJ2-1; D not certain. Germline V lookup: CDR1 DFQATT, CDR2 SNEGSKA (reference sequence). The CDR3 loop spans 10 amino acids. V was trimmed by 3 bases and J by 10 bases, leaving 7 bases between them. Here the CDR3 DNA reads TGCAGTGCTAGCCCCGGGGAGCAGTTCTTC. It yields the protein CSASPGEQFF.

This rearrangement joins TRBV5-6 to TRBJ2-7, with 12 bases aligning to TRBD1. With 4 bases clipped from V and 4 bases from J, the junction kept 12 bases outside the gene matches. CDR1 and CDR2 (germline): SGHDT, YYEEEE. This CDR3 contains 17 residues. DNA of the CDR3: TGTGCCAGCAGCCCCTGTGGGTGGGGACAGGGGGCGTACGAGCAGTACTTC. Its translation: CASSPCGWGQGAYEQYF.

Comments on this clone: Additional DNA sequences in this sample encode the identical CDR3. V gene TRBV9 combines with J gene TRBJ1-6; D is uncertain. Trimming cost V 0 bases and J 7 bases, with 8 bases left between them. CDR3 length: 14 amino acids. CDR1 and CDR2 (germline): SGDLS, YYNGEE. CDR3 sequence reads: CASSVDSQNSPLHF. The CDR3 nucleotides are TGTGCCAGCAGCGTAGACAGTCAGAATTCACCCCTCCACTTT.

This chain joins TRBV11-1 and TRBJ1-2, with no clear D. V was trimmed by 3 bases and J by 4 bases, leaving 12 bases between them. There are 14 residues in the CDR3. Germline lookup yields CDR1 SGHAT and CDR2 FQDESV (reference sequence). The CDR3 loop reads CASSFSGSSYGYTF. For the CDR3, the DNA is TGTGCCAGCAGCTTTAGCGGATCCTCCTATGGCTACACCTTC.